One sample yielded the 25 T cell receptor beta chains listed below, sequenced in a study of cytotoxic CD8 clonotypes in ibrutinib-treated CLL (dated by TCRdb to the early 2020s). The sample's time point label, in plain terms: roughly 2 years on ibrutinib. The library was generated by the immunoSEQ multiplex PCR assay. In TCRdb, the immuneACCESS table is reduced to in-frame sequences with V and J assigned. These tables do not hold every clone; where another copy was compared, an unresolved V gene accounts for under half, and the others remain unexplained. This sample holds about 120,000 clones; roughly 57% were observed only once. Together, the top ten hold 37% of the sample. Sequenced material: PBMCs, taken after 24 months of ibrutinib treatment. The receptor set was obtained from a human donor with chronic lymphocytic leukemia.

The chain has TRBV2 and TRBJ2-2, with D uncertain. The V end lost 0 bases, the J end lost 5 bases, and 10 bases lay between the germline ends. Germline V CDR1 and CDR2: SNHLY, FYNNEI. CDR3 size: 15 residues. As DNA, the CDR3 is TGTGCCAGCAGTGAAGCAGGGATGTGGACCGGGGAGCTGTTTTTT. This codes for CASSEAGMWTGELFF.

J is TRBJ1-2 and V is TRBV7-2; D might be TRBD1 (5 bases). This CDR3 is built from 15 residues. Per germline, CDR1 SGHTA and CDR2 FQGNSA. V dropped 1 base and J dropped 7 bases, with 16 bases sitting between them. The CDR3 loop is CASSLGSGGGRGYTF. CDR3 nucleotides: TGTGCCAGCAGCTTAGGGTCGGGTGGGGGACGTGGCTACACCTTC. The full variable domain, in which reference TRBV7-2 and TRBJ1-2 provide the parts outside the CDR3, is GAGVSQSPSNKVTEKGKDVELRCDPISGHTALYWYRQSLGQGLEFLIYFQGNSAPDKSGLPSDRFSAERTGGSVSTLTIQRTQQEDSAVYLCASSLGSGGGRGYTFGSGTRLTVV.

In this sample, this clone turned up a few times. V gene TRBV7-9 combines with J gene TRBJ1-4; a weak D match, TRBD1 (6 bases). Germline-derived CDR1 and CDR2 are SEHNR and FQNEAQ (reference sequence). The CDR3 is 14 amino acids. The CDR3 sequence: CATASGATNEKLFF. The CDR3 bases are TGTGCTACTGCATCGGGGGCCACTAATGAAAAACTGTTTTTT.

The chain has TRBV29-1 and TRBJ2-3, with TRBD1 as a possible D gene (8 bases). The germline V gene has CDR1 SQVTM and CDR2 ANQGSEA. The germline V and J ends were trimmed by 2 bases and 5 bases, with 17 bases remaining between them. The CDR3 is 15 residues long. CDR3 protein: CSVERDRTGGDTQYF. CDR3 nucleotide sequence: TGCAGCGTTGAACGGGACAGGACGGGGGGAGATACGCAGTATTTT.

This clone has a single count. This sequence joins TRBV28 and TRBJ1-2; unclear D gene. The CDR3 loop spans 12 amino acids. From germline, CDR1 is MDHEN and CDR2 SYDVKM. Trimming shortened V by 8 bases and J by 4 bases, and 11 bases separated the two germline ends. The CDR3 here is CASGFRGYGYTF. The CDR3 DNA reads as TGTGCCAGCGGATTCCGCGGCTATGGCTACACCTTC.

A few counts support this clone. An end of the junction does not agree with germline; a read error may underlie this. The rearrangement uses TRBV10-3 and TRBJ2-5, with 8 bases aligning to TRBD2. There are 13 residues in the CDR3. Germline-derived CDR1 and CDR2 are ENHRY and SYGVKD. The CDR3 loop is CAISGTSRETRYF. The CDR3 coding sequence is TGTGCCATCAGTGGGACTAGCAGGGAGACCCGGTACTTC.

The rearrangement links TRBV11-2 to TRBJ2-5, with 8 bases identical to TRBD2. The CDR3 runs to 15 residues. V shed 0 bases and J 4 bases; nucleotides not matched to a gene: 4. The germline V gene has CDR1 SGHAT and CDR2 FQNNGV. In DNA, the CDR3 is TGTGCCAGCAGCTTAGACCCGGGAGGGAGAGAGACCCAGTACTTC. Translating gives CASSLDPGGRETQYF. Complete variable domain (other parts from reference TRBV11-2 and TRBJ2-5): EAGVAQSPRYKIIEKRQSVAFWCNPISGHATLYWYQQILGQGPKLLIQFQNNGVVDDSQLPKDRFSAERLKGVDSTLKIQPAKLEDSAVYLCASSLDPGGRETQYFGPGTRLLVL.

This clone was counted only a few times. The J gene is TRBJ2-2, the V gene TRBV9, with 11 positions matching TRBD2. The CDR3 has 15 amino acids. CDR1 is SGDLS, CDR2 YYNGEE, per germline. The V gene end was trimmed by 1 base and the J gene end by 5 bases; junction bases not matched to a gene: 1. Here the CDR3 reads CASSVTSGGTGELFF. As DNA, the CDR3 is TGTGCCAGCAGCGTAACTAGCGGGGGAACCGGGGAGCTGTTTTTT.

The chain couples TRBV5-6 to TRBJ2-1; no firm D call. Trimming pared 7 bases from V and 4 bases from J, leaving 15 bases between. CDR3 length: 14 residues. Per germline, CDR1 SGHDT and CDR2 YYEEEE. CDR3 in DNA: TGTGCCAGCGTGTCCTCTAAGTTTTACAATGAGCAGTTCTTC. Translated: CASVSSKFYNEQFF.

J is TRBJ2-1 and V is TRBV7-3, with D possibly being TRBD1 (5 bases). CDR1 SGHTA and CDR2 FQGTGA come from the germline V gene. V lost 5 bases and J lost 6, with 14 bases in between. This CDR3 spans 14 amino acids. CDR3 nucleotide sequence: TGTGCCAGCAGCCTCCAAAAGGGGTCCAATGAGCAGTTCTTC. This codes for CASSLQKGSNEQFF.

The chain couples TRBV5-6 to TRBJ2-7; D may correspond to TRBD1 or TRBD2 (5 bases each). Per the germline V gene, CDR1 is SGHDT and CDR2 is YYEEEE. This CDR3 is 14 amino acids long. Between the trimmed V and J ends, which lost 4 bases and 0 bases, there was a span of 11 bases. CDR3: CASSPGPNSYEQYF. DNA for the CDR3: TGTGCCAGCAGCCCGGGACCTAACTCCTACGAGCAGTACTTC.

V and J are TRBV29-1 and TRBJ2-1; either TRBD1 or TRBD2 may fit D (6 bases each). V shed 4 bases and J shed 5 bases, with 15 bases lying between them. The V gene's germline CDR1 is SQVTM and CDR2 ANQGSEA. This CDR3 has 14 amino acids. CDR3 protein: CSVGDNGGHNEQFF. The CDR3 bases are TGCAGCGTTGGGGACAACGGGGGACACAATGAGCAGTTCTTC.

The chain carries TRBV29-1 and TRBJ2-1, with 8 bases identical to TRBD2. With 6 bases clipped from V and 1 base from J, the junction kept 8 bases outside the gene matches. The CDR3 is made up of 15 amino acids. Germline values: CDR1 SQVTM, CDR2 ANQGSEA. The CDR3 region is CSVKRGTNSYNEQFF. CDR3 DNA: TGCAGCGTGAAGCGGGGGACAAATTCCTACAATGAGCAGTTCTTC.

The CDR3 coding sequence is TGCGCCAGCAGCCCCCCAGGGTCGGTTAACTATGGCTACACCTTC. Protein product: CASSPPGSVNYGYTF. This chain uses TRBV5-1 with TRBJ1-2; D may be TRBD1 (5 bases). The V and J ends lost 4 bases and 1 base respectively, with 14 bases between them. Per the germline V gene, CDR1 is SGHRS and CDR2 is YFSETQ. The CDR3 spans 15 residues.

This clone has just a few counts. The J gene is TRBJ2-2, the V gene TRBV5-1, with 7 bases aligning to TRBD1. The CDR3 spans 15 residues. Germline values: CDR1 SGHRS, CDR2 YFSETQ. J was trimmed by 2 bases and V by 4 bases; bases with no gene match: 5. The CDR3 sequence: CASSTGQSNTGELFF. CDR3 coding DNA: TGCGCCAGCAGCACGGGACAGTCTAACACCGGGGAGCTGTTTTTT.

The chain has TRBV5-1 and TRBJ2-5, with unresolved D. CDR3 length equals 14 residues. Trimming removed 5 bases at V and 3 bases at J, with 14 bases between. The germline V gene has CDR1 SGHRS and CDR2 YFSETQ. Written as DNA, the CDR3 is TGCGCCAGCAGTCGAGAGACCGCCAAAGAGACCCAGTACTTC. It encodes CASSRETAKETQYF.

The chain uses TRBV11-3 and TRBJ2-3, with a tentative D call TRBD1 (6 bases). Germline values: CDR1 SGHNT, CDR2 YENEEA. There are 13 residues in the CDR3. Trimming cost V 5 bases and J 2 bases, with 8 bases left between them. The CDR3 here is CASSRDTTDTQYF. CDR3 nucleotides: TGTGCCAGCAGCCGGGACACCACAGATACGCAGTATTTT.

This chain uses TRBV7-8 with TRBJ1-6; D is unclear. This CDR3 spans 13 amino acids. V lost 1 base to trimming and J lost 8 bases, with 6 bases between them. Germline CDR1 is SGHVS and CDR2 is FQNEAQ. The CDR3 sequence is CASSLERDSPLHF. CDR3 coding DNA: TGTGCCAGCAGCTTAGAGCGGGATTCACCCCTCCACTTT. The whole variable domain, remainder taken from reference TRBV7-8 and TRBJ1-6, is GAGVSQSPRYKVAKRGQDVALRCDPISGHVSLFWYQQALGQGPEFLTYFQNEAQLDKSGLPSDRFFAERPEGSVSTLKIQRTQQEDSAVYLCASSLERDSPLHFGNGTRLTVT.

This chain connects TRBV6-5 to TRBJ1-2; 9 bases are a match to TRBD1. Germline V lookup: CDR1 MNHEY, CDR2 SVGAGI. The CDR3 covers 15 residues. V trimming: 6 bases; J trimming: 0 bases; junction bases outside the gene matches: 5. CDR3 DNA: TGTGCCAGCAGGCGCGGACAGGGGACTAACTATGGCTACACCTTC. Encoded protein: CASRRGQGTNYGYTF.

The genes are TRBV15 and TRBJ2-5; tentatively, D is TRBD2 (6 bases). V was shortened by 6 bases and J by 1 base, with 15 bases between the two germline ends. CDR3 length: 15 amino acids. Germline V gives CDR1 LNHNV, CDR2 YYDKDF (reference sequence). The CDR3 loop reads CATRPISGGQETQYF. Written as DNA, the CDR3 is TGTGCCACCAGACCTATCTCCGGGGGCCAAGAGACCCAGTACTTC.

This chain joins TRBV18 and TRBJ2-7; perhaps TRBD1 as D (5 bases). The CDR3 is 14 amino acids. Germline V lookup: CDR1 KGHSH, CDR2 LQKENI. The ends were cut back, 4 bases at V and 2 bases at J, with 12 bases in the middle. The CDR3: CASSLSTDAYEQYF. The DNA for the CDR3 is TGTGCCAGCTCACTCTCGACAGATGCCTACGAGCAGTACTTC.

In its sample, this clone was seen a few times. The gene calls are TRBV6-1 and TRBJ1-2; D gene ambiguous. The CDR3 loop spans 14 amino acids. Germline V gene data show CDR1 as MNHNS and CDR2 as SASEGT. V lost 1 base and J 4 bases, leaving 10 bases between the germline ends. CDR3 sequence reads: CASSEDGRGYGYTF. CDR3 DNA: TGTGCCAGCAGTGAAGATGGCCGGGGCTATGGCTACACCTTC.

This clone was recorded once. DNA for the CDR3: TGCGCCAGCAGCCAAGACCACAGGGATGGCTCACCCCTCCACTTT. It translates to CASSQDHRDGSPLHF. V gene TRBV4-3 combines with J gene TRBJ1-6; D possibly corresponds to TRBD1 (6 bases). V was cut by 0 bases and J by 10 bases, with 13 bases left in between. The CDR3 covers 15 residues. In germline, CDR1 is LGHNA, CDR2 YSLEER.

This rearrangement joins TRBV27 to TRBJ2-1, with D possibly being TRBD2 (6 bases). The V end was cut by 1 base, the J end by 4 bases, with 14 bases between. CDR1 and CDR2 from the germline V gene are MNHEY and SMNVEV (reference sequence). The CDR3 has 16 residues. Written as DNA, the CDR3 is TGTGCCAGCAGTTTATTTAGGGGCGCGGGATACAATGAGCAGTTCTTC. Its translation: CASSLFRGAGYNEQFF.

This clone was detected once. The chain uses TRBV5-1 and TRBJ2-7; a possible D gene is TRBD1 (5 bases). Germline V gives CDR1 SGHRS, CDR2 YFSETQ. The CDR3 sequence is 16 residues long. V was cut by 4 bases and J by 0 bases, with 17 bases left in between. The CDR3 sequence: CASSRNPDSFSYEQYF. The CDR3 region has the DNA TGCGCCAGCAGCCGCAACCCCGACAGTTTCTCCTACGAGCAGTACTTC.